A single sample is the source of the 29 T cell receptor beta chains below, sequenced in a study of T-cell reconstitution after alpha-beta-depleted transplantation in children. The authors prepared the TCRbeta library with unique molecular identifiers. TCRdb analysed the PCR reads with MiXCR anew, one entry per CDR3 protein. The sample lists about 200,000 distinct CDR3 sequences; around 9.2% were seen once. Source: PBMCs, mostly from graft donor cells, taken 360 days after TCRalphabeta/CD19-depleted stem cell transplant. These receptors were obtained from a male patient aged 2-9 years who had a stem cell transplant for acute myeloid leukemia, so the T cells may come from the graft donor.

The chain recombines TRBV18 with TRBJ2-1; D is unclear. The germline V gene encodes CDR1 KGHSH and CDR2 LQKENI. With 3 bases removed from V and 0 bases from J, the gap between germline ends came to 9 bases. The CDR3 runs to 15 residues. The CDR3 spells CASSPDSSSYNEQFF. DNA for the CDR3: TGTGCCAGCTCACCCGACTCAAGCTCCTACAATGAGCAGTTCTTC.

Only a few counts were recorded for this clonotype. CDR3 DNA: TGTGCCAGCAGTCCGGACAGTTACAATGAGCAGTTCTTC. It translates to CASSPDSYNEQFF. The rearrangement joins TRBV6-2 or TRBV6-3 to TRBJ2-1, with D possibly being TRBD1 (6 bases). The CDR3 runs 13 residues. V was shortened by 5 bases and J by 4 bases, with 9 bases between the two germline ends. Germline V gene data show CDR1 as MNHEY and CDR2 as SVGEGT.

This clonotype was counted many times. V is TRBV12-3 or TRBV12-4 and J is TRBJ2-2, with 10 bases identical to TRBD1. The CDR3 length is 18 residues. With V trimmed by 5 bases and J by 1 base, 10 bases remained unmatched. Here the CDR3 reads CASSPIPGQGLNTGELFF. The CDR3 DNA follows: TGTGCCAGCAGTCCAATCCCGGGACAGGGGTTGAACACCGGGGAGCTGTTTTTT.

In its sample, this clonotype was seen many times. The chain employs TRBV20-1 and TRBJ2-3; D is uncertain. V lost 6 bases, J lost 2 bases, and 15 bases lay in between. Germline CDR1 and CDR2: DFQATT and SNEGSKA (reference sequence). This CDR3 is 14 amino acids long. The CDR3 protein is CSAPPPGHTDTQYF. The CDR3 nucleotides are TGCAGTGCCCCACCCCCTGGCCACACAGATACGCAGTATTTT.

The chain links TRBV5-1 to TRBJ2-1; D gene unclear. V was clipped by 4 bases and J by 7 bases, with 15 bases between them. The CDR3 has 14 residues. Germline CDR1 is SGHRS and CDR2 is YFSETQ. The DNA of the CDR3 is TGCGCCAGCAGCCCCGACGCCCAAGCGAATGAGCAGTTCTTC. This gives the protein CASSPDAQANEQFF.

This clonotype showed up many times. The V gene is TRBV6-5, the J gene TRBJ2-2; D might be TRBD2 (5 bases). Germline CDR1 reads MNHEY; CDR2 reads SVGAGI. Trimming took off 4 bases at V and 5 bases at J, with 11 bases between the two ends. This CDR3 is built from 14 residues. The CDR3 protein is CASSSTGLTGELFF. DNA of the CDR3: TGTGCCAGCAGTTCAACGGGATTAACCGGGGAGCTGTTTTTT.

The rearrangement joins TRBV18 to TRBJ2-6; D perhaps matches TRBD1 (5 bases). The germline CDR1 and CDR2 sequences are KGHSH and LQKENI. The CDR3 covers 15 residues. Trimming removed 6 bases from V and 4 bases from J, with 13 bases in between. The CDR3: CASSPRVAGANVLTF. The CDR3 DNA is TGTGCCAGCTCCCCCAGGGTGGCCGGGGCCAACGTCCTGACTTTC.

This clonotype was counted many times. The rearrangement uses TRBV9 and TRBJ2-1; D is unclear. The CDR3 sequence is 16 residues long. CDR1 SGDLS and CDR2 YYNGEE come from the germline V gene. Trimming removed 0 bases at V and 0 bases at J, with 10 bases between. For the CDR3, the DNA is TGTGCCAGCAGCGTAGTGGGTTCGAGCTCCTACAATGAGCAGTTCTTC. It codes for CASSVVGSSSYNEQFF.

There are many counts of this clonotype. The V gene is TRBV10-3, the J gene TRBJ2-5, with 7 bases aligning to TRBD1. Trimming removed 3 bases from V and 1 base from J; junction bases left unmatched: 5. The germline CDR1 and CDR2 sequences are ENHRY and SYGVKD. This CDR3 is built from 15 residues. The CDR3 spells CAISEYGTVQETQYF. The CDR3 coding sequence is TGTGCCATCAGTGAATATGGGACAGTCCAAGAGACCCAGTACTTC.

In its sample, this clonotype was seen a few times. The chain has TRBV6-2 or TRBV6-3 and TRBJ1-5, with D tentatively TRBD1 (6 bases). Looked up from germline, CDR1 is MNHEY and CDR2 is SVGEGT. The CDR3 consists of 15 residues. The V end was cut by 4 bases, the J end by 5 bases, with 15 bases between. CDR3 protein: CASSFGQSKDQPQHF. CDR3 bases: TGTGCCAGCAGTTTTGGACAGAGCAAGGATCAGCCCCAGCATTTT.

This rearrangement joins TRBV5-5 to TRBJ2-7; D is perhaps TRBD2 (6 bases). V shed 0 bases and J shed 5 bases, with 6 bases lying between them. Germline lookup yields CDR1 SGHKS and CDR2 YYEKEE (reference sequence). This CDR3 contains 12 residues. This CDR3 is CASSLGRDEQYF. The CDR3 bases are TGTGCCAGCAGCTTGGGGAGGGACGAGCAGTACTTC.

This chain joins TRBV9 and TRBJ2-7; possibly TRBD2 for D (5 bases). Between the trimmed V and J ends, which lost 0 bases and 2 bases, there was a span of 12 bases. The CDR3 covers 15 residues. Germline V lookup: CDR1 SGDLS, CDR2 YYNGEE. The CDR3 region has the DNA TGTGCCAGCAGCGTAGATCCGGGGATGACCTACGAGCAGTACTTC. Encoded protein: CASSVDPGMTYEQYF.

This clonotype occurred many times. This rearrangement joins TRBV20-1 to TRBJ2-1; D is possibly TRBD2 (6 bases). Per germline, CDR1 DFQATT and CDR2 SNEGSKA (reference sequence). Trimming removed 2 bases at V and 4 bases at J, with 12 bases between. The CDR3 extends over 14 amino acids. CDR3 nucleotide sequence: TGCAGTGCTAGACGACTAGTGATTTACAATGAGCAGTTCTTC. It specifies CSARRLVIYNEQFF.

This clonotype was counted a few times. The CDR3 DNA sequence: TGCGCCAGCAGCCTACAGGGACAGGGACTTGAAGCTTTCTTT. Protein sequence: CASSLQGQGLEAFF. The chain uses TRBV5-1 and TRBJ1-1; 9 bases align to TRBD1. This CDR3 is built from 14 residues. The V gene end was trimmed by 4 bases and the J gene end by 7 bases; junction bases not matched to a gene: 8. CDR1 is SGHRS, CDR2 YFSETQ, per germline.

At least ten counts were recorded for this clonotype. The chain uses TRBV21-1 and TRBJ2-1; the DNA was not used to check the table's D call, TRBD1. TRBV21-1 is given as a pseudogene. This CDR3 contains 17 residues. The CDR3: CASSKSWTGVAYNEQFF. CDR3 coding DNA: TGTGCCAGCAGCAAGTCCTGGACAGGGGTAGCCTACAATGAGCAGTTCTTC.

This clonotype was counted only a few times. V is TRBV2 and J is TRBJ2-4, with D possibly TRBD2 on 6 matching bases. V was clipped by 3 bases and J by 9 bases, with 9 bases between them. Germline V gene lookup returns CDR1 SNHLY and CDR2 FYNNEI. CDR3 length equals 12 residues. The CDR3 DNA is TGTGCCAGCAGTGAGCAGGGAGGCATTCAGTACTTC. Encoded protein: CASSEQGGIQYF.

This clonotype came up a few times. The CDR3 sequence is CASSFEGTNEKLFF. The DNA for the CDR3 is TGTGCCAGCAGTTTCGAAGGGACTAATGAAAAACTGTTTTTT. The chain combines TRBV27 with TRBJ1-4; D is uncertain. The CDR3 extends over 14 amino acids. Per germline, CDR1 MNHEY and CDR2 SMNVEV (reference sequence). V shed 3 bases and J shed 2 bases, with 7 bases lying between them. Full variable domain (missing parts from reference TRBV27 and TRBJ1-4): EAQVTQNPRYLITVTGKKLTVTCSQNMNHEYMSWYRQDPGLGLRQIYYSMNVEVTDKGDVPEGYKVSRKEKRNFPLILESPSPNQTSLYFCASSFEGTNEKLFFGSGTQLSVL.

In this sample, this clonotype turned up many times. The rearrangement joins TRBV25-1 to TRBJ2-1; no firm D call. The V and J ends lost 5 bases and 2 bases respectively, with 7 bases between them. Germline V gene lookup returns CDR1 MGHDK and CDR2 SYGVNS. This CDR3 region has 13 residues. The CDR3 region has the DNA TGTGCCAGCAGTCATAACGCCTACAATGAGCAGTTCTTC. Its protein product is CASSHNAYNEQFF. The whole variable domain, remainder taken from reference TRBV25-1 and TRBJ2-1, is EADIYQTPRYLVIGTGKKITLECSQTMGHDKMYWYQQDPGMELHLIHYSYGVNSTEKGDLSSESTVSRIRTEHFPLTLESARPSHTSQYLCASSHNAYNEQFFGPGTRLTVL.

This clonotype was counted many times. V usage is TRBV18 and J usage is TRBJ1-3; 7 bases fit TRBD1. This CDR3 spans 16 amino acids. V trimming: 3 bases; J trimming: 2 bases; junction bases outside the gene matches: 7. CDR1 is KGHSH, CDR2 LQKENI, per germline. The CDR3 coding sequence is TGTGCCAGCTCACCCCAGAACCAGGGGGCTGGAAACACCATATATTTT. Translating it yields CASSPQNQGAGNTIYF.

A few counts support this clonotype. The chain is built from TRBV7-2 and TRBJ2-7; TRBD2 agrees at 14 bases. Germline values: CDR1 SGHTA, CDR2 FQGNSA. This CDR3 region has 15 residues. V shed 3 bases and J 3 bases; nucleotides not matched to a gene: 1. CDR3 nucleotide sequence: TGTGCCAGCAGCTTGACTAGCGGGAGGGGCTACGAGCAGTACTTC. This encodes CASSLTSGRGYEQYF.

In this sample, this clonotype turned up many times. The chain links TRBV16 to TRBJ1-5, with D possibly TRBD1 on 5 matching bases. The CDR3 totals 16 residues. Germline CDR1 reads KGHSY; CDR2 reads FQNENV. V lost 0 bases, J lost 2 bases, and 11 bases lay in between. As DNA, the CDR3 is TGTGCCAGCAGCCAATCAGGGGATTTGGGCAATCAGCCCCAGCATTTT. Translation: CASSQSGDLGNQPQHF.

Only one count was recorded for this clonotype. V and J are TRBV5-1 and TRBJ1-2, with no clear D. The germline gives CDR1 SGHRS, CDR2 YFSETQ. This CDR3 region has 16 residues. With 8 bases removed from V and 4 bases from J, the gap between germline ends came to 24 bases. The CDR3 sequence is CASALVGIRRAYGYTF. CDR3 nucleotide sequence: TGCGCCAGTGCCTTGGTGGGGATTCGAAGAGCCTATGGCTACACCTTC.

This clonotype was detected ten times or more. This sequence joins TRBV29-1 and TRBJ2-5; D might be TRBD2 (6 bases). The germline V gene has CDR1 SQVTM and CDR2 ANQGSEA. Trimming pared 6 bases from V and 6 bases from J, leaving 14 bases between. The length of the CDR3 is 12 residues. The CDR3: CSVPRGKQTQYF. CDR3 bases: TGCAGCGTCCCTCGGGGGAAGCAGACCCAGTACTTC.

The J gene is TRBJ2-7, the V gene TRBV11-2; 9 positions match TRBD2. Germline loops: CDR1 SGHAT, CDR2 FQNNGV. CDR3 length: 16 amino acids. The V and J ends lost 5 bases and 7 bases, in that order; junction bases with no gene match: 15. CDR3 nucleotide sequence: TGTGCCAGCAGCAAGACAGCGGGAGGACCCTACGGGGAGCAGTACTTC. Translating gives CASSKTAGGPYGEQYF. Complete variable domain (other parts from reference TRBV11-2 and TRBJ2-7): EAGVAQSPRYKIIEKRQSVAFWCNPISGHATLYWYQQILGQGPKLLIQFQNNGVVDDSQLPKDRFSAERLKGVDSTLKIQPAKLEDSAVYLCASSKTAGGPYGEQYFGPGTRLTVT.

The chain links TRBV19 to TRBJ1-5; D may be TRBD1 (6 bases). The ends were cut back, 3 bases at V and 3 bases at J, with 12 bases in the middle. This CDR3 spans 15 amino acids. CDR1 is LNHDA and CDR2 is SQIVND in the germline V gene (reference sequence). In DNA form, the CDR3 reads TGTGCCAGTAGTATTCGGACAGCCTTCAATCAGCCCCAGCATTTT. Encoded protein: CASSIRTAFNQPQHF.

The chain links TRBV20-1 to TRBJ1-1, with 7 bases that match TRBD1. The CDR3 sequence is 15 residues long. Germline V gives CDR1 DFQATT, CDR2 SNEGSKA (reference sequence). V was clipped by 1 base and J by 0 bases; unmatched bases: 5. In DNA form, the CDR3 reads TGCAGTGCTAGAGGGCAGGGGGAGATGAACACTGAAGCTTTCTTT. Protein sequence: CSARGQGEMNTEAFF.

The DNA of the CDR3 is TGCGCCAGCAGCTTGGCCTTGAAGGGGAACAACGAGCAGTACTTC. Residues: CASSLALKGNNEQYF. The rearrangement links TRBV5-1 to TRBJ2-7, with D perhaps TRBD1 (5 bases). CDR1 and CDR2 from the germline V gene are SGHRS and YFSETQ. This CDR3 has 15 residues. V was shortened by 0 bases and J by 5 bases, with 15 bases between the two germline ends.

The chain recombines TRBV11-1 with TRBJ1-2, with D uncertain. Trimming removed 4 bases from V and 4 bases from J, with 13 bases in between. Per the germline V gene, CDR1 is SGHAT and CDR2 is FQDESV (reference sequence). This CDR3 is 14 amino acids long. The CDR3 region is CASSSPYYSYGYTF. The DNA of the CDR3 is TGTGCCAGCAGCTCACCATATTACTCCTATGGCTACACCTTC.

This clonotype came up many times. The DNA for the CDR3 is TGCGCCAGCAGCTTAGGACTAGCGGGGACAGAGACCCAGTACTTC. This sequence encodes CASSLGLAGTETQYF. This chain uses TRBV5-1 with TRBJ2-5; 12 bases line up with TRBD2. CDR1 and CDR2 (germline): SGHRS, YFSETQ. Trimming cost V 2 bases and J 4 bases; bases outside gene matches: 3. CDR3 length: 15 amino acids.